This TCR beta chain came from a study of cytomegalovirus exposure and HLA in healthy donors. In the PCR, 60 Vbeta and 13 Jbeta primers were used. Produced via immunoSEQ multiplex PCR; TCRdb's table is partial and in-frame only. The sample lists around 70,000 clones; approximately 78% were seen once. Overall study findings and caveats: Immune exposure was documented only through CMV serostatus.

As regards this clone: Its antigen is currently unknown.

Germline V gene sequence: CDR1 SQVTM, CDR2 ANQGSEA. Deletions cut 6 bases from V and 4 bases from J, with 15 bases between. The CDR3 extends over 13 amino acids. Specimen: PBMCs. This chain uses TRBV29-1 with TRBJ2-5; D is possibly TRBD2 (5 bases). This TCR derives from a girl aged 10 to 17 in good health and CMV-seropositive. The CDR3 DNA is TGCAGCGTGGGGAGCGGAGACGGAGAGACCCAGTACTTC. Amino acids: CSVGSGDGETQYF. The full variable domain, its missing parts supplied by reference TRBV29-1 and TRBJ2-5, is SAVISQKPSRDICQRGTSLTIQCQVDSQVTMMFWYRQQPGQSLTLIATANQGSEATYESGFVIDKFPISRPNLTFSTLTVSNMSPEDSSIYLCSVGSGDGETQYFGPGTRLLVL.